These T cell receptor beta chains were read from a single sample in a study of blood T cell repertoires in COVID-19. Some clones are missing from TCRdb's copy, which holds only in-frame ones; the method was immunoSEQ multiplex PCR. The repertoire holds about 160,000 clones, with approximately 81% as singletons. The sample was PBMCs or T cells enriched from blood (not recorded which). The source is a man between 60 and 75 years old who had recovered from COVID-19. The CDR3 runs from the conserved cysteine through the conserved F or W. A D gene is named only where the DNA matches it firmly. A row's size may be missing; if present it is once, few, many or a size class.

-,TRBV19,TRBJ2-1,-,CASTERSYNEQFF,TGTGCCAGTACTGAGAGGTCCTACAATGAGCAGTTCTTC
-,TRBV10-3,TRBJ1-5,TRBD1,CATRGASVDQPQHF,TGTGCCACCAGGGGGGCAAGTGTAGATCAGCCCCAGCATTTT
-,TRBV12-5,TRBJ1-5,TRBD1,CASGLGQGLGGNQPQHF,TGTGCTAGTGGTTTGGGACAGGGGTTGGGAGGCAATCAGCCCCAGCATTTT
-,TRBV18,TRBJ1-6,-,CASSLDRSANSPLHF,TGTGCCAGCTCCCTAGACAGGTCGGCTAATTCACCCCTCCACTTT
-,TRBV5-5,TRBJ1-4,-,CASSTSGSPNEKLFF,TGTGCCAGCAGCACCTCAGGGTCGCCTAATGAAAAACTGTTTTTT
few,TRBV19,TRBJ1-2,-,CASRDGTSNYGYTF,TGTGCCAGTAGAGACGGGACATCTAACTATGGCTACACCTTC
-,TRBV14,TRBJ2-7,TRBD2,CASSPRLAGYEQYF,TGTGCCAGCAGCCCCCGACTAGCGGGATACGAGCAGTACTTC
-,TRBV25-1,TRBJ2-3,-,CASSEYGGGVSDTQYF,TGTGCCAGCAGTGAATACGGAGGGGGGGTTTCAGATACGCAGTATTTT
-,TRBV28,TRBJ1-1,-,CASSSIRVGDTEAFF,TGTGCCAGCAGTTCAATCAGGGTTGGGGACACTGAAGCTTTCTTT
-,TRBV27,TRBJ2-2,TRBD2,CASSQLAGGTNTGELFF,TGTGCCAGCAGTCAATTAGCGGGGGGGACGAACACCGGGGAGCTGTTTTTT
-,TRBV5-6,TRBJ1-5,-,CASSLFDEYHQPQHF,TGTGCCAGCAGCTTGTTCGATGAGTATCATCAGCCCCAGCATTTT
-,TRBV7-9,TRBJ1-5,-,CASSPQGDNNQPQHF,TGTGCCAGCAGCCCACAGGGAGACAACAATCAGCCCCAGCATTTT
-,TRBV7-2,TRBJ1-2,-,CASSPPPGYYGYTF,TGTGCCAGCAGCCCCCCCCCGGGTTACTATGGCTACACCTTC
-,TRBV9,TRBJ2-7,-,CASSVDVASYEQYF,TGTGCCAGCAGCGTAGATGTAGCATCCTACGAGCAGTACTTC
-,TRBV19,TRBJ2-1,TRBD2,CASSIVAGDVRRYNEQFF,TGTGCCAGTAGTATCGTAGCGGGAGACGTCCGGCGGTACAATGAGCAGTTCTTC
-,TRBV2,TRBJ1-1,TRBD1,CASNYGGQLNTEAFF,TGTGCCAGCAACTACGGGGGACAGCTGAACACTGAAGCTTTCTTT
-,TRBV4-1,TRBJ1-6,TRBD1,CASSVRDRVNSPLHF,TGCGCCAGCAGCGTCCGGGACAGGGTGAATTCACCCCTCCACTTT
-,TRBV2,TRBJ1-4,-,CASSDSEKLFF,TGTGCCAGCAGTGACAGTGAAAAACTGTTTTTT
-,TRBV7-6,TRBJ1-4,TRBD1,CASSLFGTAATNEKLFF,TGTGCCAGCAGCTTATTCGGGACAGCGGCAACTAATGAAAAACTGTTTTTT
-,TRBV11-2,TRBJ1-2,TRBD1,CASSLDGTAYGYTF,TGTGCCAGCAGCTTAGATGGGACAGCCTATGGCTACACCTTC
-,TRBV30,TRBJ1-2,TRBD1,CAWSQTGVDGYTF,TGTGCCTGGAGTCAGACAGGGGTCGATGGCTACACCTTC
-,TRBV4-2,TRBJ2-1,TRBD2,CASSQTSGGHYNEQFF,TGTGCCAGCAGCCAAACTAGCGGGGGCCACTACAATGAGCAGTTCTTC
-,TRBV18,TRBJ1-6,TRBD1,CATRDRNSPLHF,TGTGCCACCCGGGACAGAAATTCACCCCTCCACTTT
-,TRBV13,TRBJ2-3,TRBD2,CASSLASGRATDTQYF,TGTGCCAGCAGCTTAGCCAGCGGGAGGGCCACAGATACGCAGTATTTT
-,TRBV2,TRBJ2-2,-,CASRTQGGTGELFF,TGTGCCAGCAGAACCCAGGGTGGGACCGGGGAGCTGTTTTTT
-,TRBV19,TRBJ1-5,-,CASSPDRERNQPQHF,TGTGCCAGTAGTCCCGATAGGGAGCGCAATCAGCCCCAGCATTTT
few,TRBV7-3,TRBJ2-2,-,CASSGAPNTGELFF,TGTGCCAGCAGCGGGGCTCCGAACACCGGGGAGCTGTTTTTT
-,TRBV5-5,TRBJ1-2,-,CASSLSPSSFYGYTF,TGTGCCAGCAGCTTGTCCCCTTCGTCGTTCTATGGCTACACCTTC
-,TRBV5-1,TRBJ2-7,TRBD1,CASSLAGTGRGEQYF,TGCGCCAGCAGCTTGGCCGGGACAGGGCGGGGCGAGCAGTACTTC
few,TRBV5-1,TRBJ2-2,TRBD1,CASSSQGTYAGELFF,TGCGCCAGCAGCTCACAGGGGACATACGCCGGGGAGCTGTTTTTT
-,TRBV27,TRBJ1-1,-,CASSLSRNRDTEAFF,TGTGCCAGCAGTTTATCACGGAACAGGGACACTGAAGCTTTCTTT
-,TRBV4-1,TRBJ2-7,-,CASSQEGGYYEQYF,TGCGCCAGCAGCCAAGAGGGGGGATACTACGAGCAGTACTTC
-,TRBV6-5,TRBJ2-7,-,CASSPQGRLFHEQYF,TGTGCCAGCAGTCCACAGGGTCGTTTATTCCACGAGCAGTACTTC
-,TRBV7-8,TRBJ1-2,-,CASSLDSPSLNYGYTF,TGTGCCAGCAGCTTAGACAGTCCGAGCTTAAACTATGGCTACACCTTC
-,TRBV2,TRBJ2-5,TRBD1,CASKGQGAGTQYF,TGTGCCAGCAAGGGACAGGGGGCAGGGACCCAGTACTTC
-,TRBV28,TRBJ2-3,-,CASIRGAGFWADTQYF,TGTGCCAGCATAAGAGGGGCGGGGTTTTGGGCAGATACGCAGTATTTT
once,TRBV28,TRBJ1-1,-,CASSLARLATEAFF,TGTGCCAGCAGCCTAGCCCGTTTGGCCACTGAAGCTTTCTTT
-,TRBV6-5,TRBJ1-5,TRBD1,CASSQGVWSNQPQHF,TGTGCCAGCAGCCAGGGGGTTTGGAGCAATCAGCCCCAGCATTTT
-,TRBV10-3,TRBJ2-7,TRBD1,CAISSDNRGLSYEQYF,TGTGCCATCAGTTCGGACAACAGGGGCCTCTCCTACGAGCAGTACTTC
many,TRBV9,TRBJ1-3,TRBD1,CASSILPGQAPSGNTIYF,TGTGCCAGCAGCATCCTTCCGGGACAGGCGCCCTCTGGAAACACCATATATTTT
-,TRBV19,TRBJ1-1,TRBD1,CASREGARVMGTEAFF,TGTGCCAGTAGAGAGGGGGCGCGAGTCATGGGCACTGAAGCTTTCTTT
-,TRBV28,TRBJ2-1,-,CASSSKAQENPRYNEQFF,TGTGCCAGCAGTTCGAAGGCACAGGAAAACCCACGATACAATGAGCAGTTCTTC
many,TRBV5-1,TRBJ1-5,TRBD1,CASSSGTGGQPQHF,TGCGCCAGCAGCTCCGGGACAGGGGGCCAGCCCCAGCATTTT
-,TRBV3-1/TRBV3-2,TRBJ2-1,-,CASSQASGRTSEQFF,TGTGCCAGCAGCCAAGCTTCAGGCCGCACGAGCGAGCAGTTCTTC
-,TRBV11-2,TRBJ2-1,-,CASSLTLSYREQPDNEQFF,TGTGCCAGCAGCTTAACCCTCTCCTACCGGGAACAACCAGACAATGAGCAGTTCTTC
once,TRBV28,TRBJ1-1,-,CAITTALNTEAFF,TGTGCCATAACGACAGCCCTGAACACTGAAGCTTTCTTT
-,TRBV6-1,TRBJ2-1,-,CASSEALSLFAASPKVMQFF,TGTGCCAGCAGTGAAGCGTTATCGCTGTTTGCGGCATCCCCCAAGGTGATGCAGTTCTTC
-,TRBV2,TRBJ1-1,-,CASSPGVQPNTEAFF,TGTGCCAGCAGTCCCGGGGTCCAACCGAACACTGAAGCTTTCTTT
few,TRBV28,TRBJ2-7,TRBD2,CASSSSRTSGDTYEQYF,TGTGCCAGCAGTTCCTCCAGGACTAGCGGAGACACCTACGAGCAGTACTTC
many,TRBV3-1/TRBV3-2,TRBJ1-6,-,CASSLVDSSNSPLHF,TGTGCCAGCAGCCTGGTGGACAGTTCAAATTCACCCCTCCACTTT